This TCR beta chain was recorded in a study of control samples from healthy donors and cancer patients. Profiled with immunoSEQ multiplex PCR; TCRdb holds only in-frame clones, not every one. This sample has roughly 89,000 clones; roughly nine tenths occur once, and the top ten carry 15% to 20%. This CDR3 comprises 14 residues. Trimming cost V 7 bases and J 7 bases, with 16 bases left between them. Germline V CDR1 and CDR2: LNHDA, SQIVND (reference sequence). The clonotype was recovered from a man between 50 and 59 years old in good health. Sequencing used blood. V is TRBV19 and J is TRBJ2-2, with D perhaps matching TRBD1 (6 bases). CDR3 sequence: CASKWDIANGELFF. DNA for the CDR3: TGTGCCAGTAAGTGGGACATCGCAAACGGGGAGCTGTTTTTT.